A selection of T cell receptor beta chains follows, all from one sample in a study of shared T cell receptors in the human thymus. This table comes from immunoSEQ multiplex PCR, and its TCRdb copy is limited to in-frame clones, with some not included. Here the sample spans hundreds of thousands of clones, about 95% being singletons. Sequenced: thymocytes. The receptor source for this set is a human donor. CDR3s include the opening cysteine and the closing phenylalanine or tryptophan.

V	J	CDR3
TRBV19	TRBJ1-2	CASSISDIGYTF
TRBV11-1	TRBJ2-1	CASSPPGQGLFSYNEQFF
TRBV25-1	TRBJ1-5	CASSDSAGVNQPQHF
TRBV5-5	TRBJ2-7	CASSPRRGQREGAYEQYF
TRBV25-1	TRBJ2-5	CASSEPTGGQETQYF
TRBV6-4	TRBJ1-1	CASSAGQSNTEAFF
TRBV18	TRBJ1-5	CASSPPVQGSNQPQHF
TRBV27	TRBJ1-5	CASRTGRSNQPQHF
TRBV6-1	TRBJ2-2	CASISGLTTGELFF
TRBV6-4	TRBJ2-5	CASSDRGGETQYF
TRBV18	TRBJ1-4	CASSPGLQGPNEKLFF
TRBV4-3	TRBJ2-3	CASSQDAGGPDTQYF
TRBV7-2	TRBJ2-7	CASSLDGTGISYEQYF
TRBV6-5	TRBJ2-1	CASSYTGDNEQFF
TRBV29-1	TRBJ2-5	CSVCPGPGLRYQETQYF
TRBV28	TRBJ1-4	CASSIRDRVLTNEKLFF
TRBV18	TRBJ2-1	CASSPRVKADNEQFF
TRBV7-8	TRBJ2-7	CASSRTPTAPTYEQYF
TRBV19	TRBJ2-7	CASSSTGGSYEQYF
TRBV21-1	TRBJ2-7	CASRRDNSYEQYF
TRBV5-5	TRBJ2-5	CATSGPSQETQYF
TRBV7-6	TRBJ2-1	CASSFGVGTFYNEQFF